Presented here are 5 T cell receptor beta chains from one specimen sequenced in a study of long-term antiretroviral therapy in people with HIV. The libraries were made with immunoSEQ v3.0 at survey level. Clones were read by immunoSEQ multiplex PCR, and TCRdb kept only the in-frame ones, dropping some. The table includes around 23,000 clones, 65% to 90% detected once. The sample in question was unsorted PBMCs, obtained at the start of antiretroviral therapy, before treatment. The origin of the receptors is a woman between 18 and 29 years old with HIV.

The chain recombines TRBV5-6 with TRBJ2-7; D call uncertain. Per germline, CDR1 SGHDT and CDR2 YYEEEE. With 0 bases removed from V and 6 bases from J, the gap between germline ends came to 7 bases. This CDR3 spans 12 amino acids. Here the CDR3 reads CASSLDLGEQYF. Here the CDR3 DNA reads TGTGCCAGCAGCTTGGATCTGGGCGAGCAGTACTTC.

The V and J genes are TRBV4-2 and TRBJ2-1; 9 positions match TRBD2. The CDR3 sequence is 17 residues long. V dropped 0 bases and J dropped 4; count of bases not matched to a gene: 7. CDR1 is LGHNA, CDR2 YNFKEQ, per germline. This CDR3 is CASSQDWASGVYNEQFF. CDR3 nucleotide sequence: TGTGCCAGCAGCCAAGATTGGGCTAGCGGGGTTTACAATGAGCAGTTCTTC.

This rearrangement joins TRBV14 to TRBJ1-1, with a weak D call TRBD1 (6 bases). The CDR3 runs 13 residues. V lost 3 bases to trimming and J lost 9 bases, with 14 bases between them. Germline CDR1 is SGHDN and CDR2 is FVKESK. CDR3 protein: CASSQDRAEKAFF. The CDR3 DNA reads TGTGCCAGCAGCCAGGACAGAGCGGAGAAAGCTTTCTTT.

The J gene is TRBJ2-3, the V gene TRBV6-1, with unresolved D. Per germline, CDR1 MNHNS and CDR2 SASEGT. The CDR3 is 15 residues long. V was cut by 3 bases and J by 5 bases, with 15 bases left in between. Here the CDR3 reads CASSDRTVSRDTQYF. The CDR3 DNA is TGTGCCAGCAGTGATAGGACGGTTAGTAGAGATACGCAGTATTTT.

The chain has TRBV5-1 and TRBJ2-7; 10 nucleotides align to TRBD1. Losses at the gene ends were 3 bases for V and 5 bases for J; bases not matched to a gene: 5. This CDR3 spans 14 amino acids. Per germline, CDR1 SGHRS and CDR2 YFSETQ. In DNA, the CDR3 is TGCGCCAGCAGCTGGGGGACAGGGGAGGACGAGCAGTACTTC. It is translated as CASSWGTGEDEQYF.